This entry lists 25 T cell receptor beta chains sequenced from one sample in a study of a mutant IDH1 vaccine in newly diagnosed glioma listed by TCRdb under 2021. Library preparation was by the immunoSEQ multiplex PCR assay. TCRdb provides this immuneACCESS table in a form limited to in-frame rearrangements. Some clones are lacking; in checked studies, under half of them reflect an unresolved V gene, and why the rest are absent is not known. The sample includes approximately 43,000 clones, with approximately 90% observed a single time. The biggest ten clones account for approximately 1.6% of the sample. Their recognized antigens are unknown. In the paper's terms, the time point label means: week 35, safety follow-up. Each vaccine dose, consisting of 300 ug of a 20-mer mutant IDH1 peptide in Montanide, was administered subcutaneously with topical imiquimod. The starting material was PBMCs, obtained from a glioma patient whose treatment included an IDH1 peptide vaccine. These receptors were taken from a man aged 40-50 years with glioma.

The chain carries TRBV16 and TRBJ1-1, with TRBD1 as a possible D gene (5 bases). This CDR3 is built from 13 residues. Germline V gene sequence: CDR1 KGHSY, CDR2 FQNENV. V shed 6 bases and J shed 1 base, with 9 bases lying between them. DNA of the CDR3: TGTGCCAGCAGTCCCACAGGGAACACTGAAGCTTTCTTT. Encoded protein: CASSPTGNTEAFF.

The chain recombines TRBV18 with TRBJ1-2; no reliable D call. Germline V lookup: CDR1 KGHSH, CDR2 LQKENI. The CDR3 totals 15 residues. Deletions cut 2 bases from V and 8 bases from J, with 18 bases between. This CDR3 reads CASSPTLTGGGGYTF. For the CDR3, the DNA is TGTGCCAGCTCACCAACTCTTACCGGAGGTGGGGGCTACACCTTC.

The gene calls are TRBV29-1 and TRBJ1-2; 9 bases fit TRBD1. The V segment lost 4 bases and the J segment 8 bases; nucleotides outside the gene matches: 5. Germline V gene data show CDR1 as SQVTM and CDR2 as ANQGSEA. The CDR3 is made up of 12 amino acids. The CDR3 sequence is CSVGDRGLGYTF. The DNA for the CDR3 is TGCAGCGTTGGTGACAGGGGGTTGGGCTACACCTTC. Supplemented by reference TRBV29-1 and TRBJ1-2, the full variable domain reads SAVISQKPSRDICQRGTSLTIQCQVDSQVTMMFWYRQQPGQSLTLIATANQGSEATYESGFVIDKFPISRPNLTFSTLTVSNMSPEDSSIYLCSVGDRGLGYTFGSGTRLTVV.

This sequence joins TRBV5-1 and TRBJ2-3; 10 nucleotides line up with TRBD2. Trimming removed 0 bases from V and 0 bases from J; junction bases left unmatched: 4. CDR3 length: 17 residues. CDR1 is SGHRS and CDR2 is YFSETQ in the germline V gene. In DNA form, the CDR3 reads TGCGCCAGCAGCTTGGTGGGACTAGCGAGTAGCACAGATACGCAGTATTTT. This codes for CASSLVGLASSTDTQYF.

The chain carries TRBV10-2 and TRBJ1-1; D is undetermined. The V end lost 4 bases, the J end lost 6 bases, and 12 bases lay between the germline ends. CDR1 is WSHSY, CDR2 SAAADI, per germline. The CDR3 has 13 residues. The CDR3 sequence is CASSGLSISEAFF. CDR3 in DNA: TGCGCCAGCAGTGGGTTAAGTATCTCTGAAGCTTTCTTT.

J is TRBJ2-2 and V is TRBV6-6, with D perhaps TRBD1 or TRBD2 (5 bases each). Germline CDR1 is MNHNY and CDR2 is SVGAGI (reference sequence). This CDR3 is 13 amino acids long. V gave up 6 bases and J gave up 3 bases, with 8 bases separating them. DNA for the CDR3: TGTGCCAGCAGACCGGGACACACCGGGGAGCTGTTTTTT. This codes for CASRPGHTGELFF.

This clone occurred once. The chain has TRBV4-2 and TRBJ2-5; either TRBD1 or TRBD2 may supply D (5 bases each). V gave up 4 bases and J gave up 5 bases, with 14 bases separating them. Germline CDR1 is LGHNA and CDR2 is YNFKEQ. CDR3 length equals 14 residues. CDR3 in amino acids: CASSLRTGLETQYF. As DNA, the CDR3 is TGTGCCAGCAGCCTTCGGACGGGGCTGGAGACCCAGTACTTC.

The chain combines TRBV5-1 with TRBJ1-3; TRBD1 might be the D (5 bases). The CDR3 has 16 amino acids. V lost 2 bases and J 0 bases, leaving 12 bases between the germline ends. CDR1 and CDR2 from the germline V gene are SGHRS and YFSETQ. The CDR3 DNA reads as TGCGCCAGCAGCTTCCTACAGGTCCGCTCTGGAAACACCATATATTTT. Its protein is CASSFLQVRSGNTIYF.

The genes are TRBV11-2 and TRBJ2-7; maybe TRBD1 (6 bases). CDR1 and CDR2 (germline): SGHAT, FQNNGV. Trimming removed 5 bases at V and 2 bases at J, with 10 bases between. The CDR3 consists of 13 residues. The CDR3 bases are TGTGCCAGCAGCACCGGACAGACCTACGAGCAGTACGTC. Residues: CASSTGQTYEQYV.

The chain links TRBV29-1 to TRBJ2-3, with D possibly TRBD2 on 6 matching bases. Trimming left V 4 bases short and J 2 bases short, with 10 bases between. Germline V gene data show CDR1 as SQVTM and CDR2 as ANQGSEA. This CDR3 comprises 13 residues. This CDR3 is CSVASGYTDTQYF. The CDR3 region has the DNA TGCAGCGTTGCAAGCGGGTACACAGATACGCAGTATTTT.

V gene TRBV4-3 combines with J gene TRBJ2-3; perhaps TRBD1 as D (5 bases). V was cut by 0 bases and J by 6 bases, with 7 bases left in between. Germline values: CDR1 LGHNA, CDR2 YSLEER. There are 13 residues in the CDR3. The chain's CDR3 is CASSQDSGDTQYF. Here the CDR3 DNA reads TGCGCCAGCAGCCAAGATTCAGGGGATACGCAGTATTTT.

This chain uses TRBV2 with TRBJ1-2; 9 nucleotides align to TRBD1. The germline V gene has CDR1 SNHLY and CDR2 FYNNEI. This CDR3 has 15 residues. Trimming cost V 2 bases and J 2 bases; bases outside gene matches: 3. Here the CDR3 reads CASSELTGGNYGYTF. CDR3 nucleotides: TGTGCCAGCAGTGAATTGACAGGGGGAAACTATGGCTACACCTTC.

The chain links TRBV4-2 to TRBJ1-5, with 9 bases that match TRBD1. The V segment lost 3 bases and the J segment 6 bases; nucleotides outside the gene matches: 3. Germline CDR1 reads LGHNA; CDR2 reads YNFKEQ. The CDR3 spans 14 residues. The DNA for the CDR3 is TGTGCCAGCAGCCAGGACAGGGGAGGTCAGCCCCAGCATTTT. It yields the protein CASSQDRGGQPQHF.

In DNA form, the CDR3 reads TGCGCCAGCAGCTTGAGGTGGGGAGATGAGCAGTTCTTC. The encoded protein is CASSLRWGDEQFF. The V and J genes are TRBV5-1 and TRBJ2-1, with D possibly matching TRBD2 (5 bases). Trimming removed 1 base from V and 8 bases from J, with 10 bases in between. The CDR3 covers 13 residues. Germline V gene data show CDR1 as SGHRS and CDR2 as YFSETQ. The variable domain in full, with the rest retrieved from reference TRBV5-1 and TRBJ2-1, is KAGVTQTPRYLIKTRGQQVTLSCSPISGHRSVSWYQQTPGQGLQFLFEYFSETQRNKGNFPGRFSGRQFSNSRSEMNVSTLELGDSALYLCASSLRWGDEQFFGPGTRLTVL.

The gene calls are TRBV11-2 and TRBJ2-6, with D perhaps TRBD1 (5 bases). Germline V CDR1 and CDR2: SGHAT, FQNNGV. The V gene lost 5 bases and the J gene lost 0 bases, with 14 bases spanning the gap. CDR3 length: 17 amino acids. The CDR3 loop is CASSPVKGYSGANVLTF. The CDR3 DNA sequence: TGTGCCAGCAGCCCTGTGAAGGGGTACTCTGGGGCCAACGTCCTGACTTTC.

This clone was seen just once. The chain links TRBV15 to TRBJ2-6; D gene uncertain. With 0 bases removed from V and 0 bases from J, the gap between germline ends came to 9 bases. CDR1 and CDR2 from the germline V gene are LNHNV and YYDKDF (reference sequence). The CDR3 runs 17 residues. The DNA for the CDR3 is TGTGCCACCAGCAGAGATTTCTTGACCTCTGGGGCCAACGTCCTGACTTTC. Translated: CATSRDFLTSGANVLTF.

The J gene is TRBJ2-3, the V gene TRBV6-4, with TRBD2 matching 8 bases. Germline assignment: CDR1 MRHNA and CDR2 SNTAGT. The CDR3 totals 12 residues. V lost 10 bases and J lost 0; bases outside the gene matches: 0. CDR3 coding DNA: TGTGCCACGGGGGGGAGCACAGATACGCAGTATTTT. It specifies CATGGSTDTQYF.

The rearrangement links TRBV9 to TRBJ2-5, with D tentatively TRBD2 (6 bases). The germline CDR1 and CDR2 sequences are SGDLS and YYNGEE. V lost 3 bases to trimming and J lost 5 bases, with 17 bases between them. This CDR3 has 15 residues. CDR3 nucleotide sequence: TGTGCCAGCAGCGCCGCGGCGGGGCTGGGGGAGACCCAGTACTTC. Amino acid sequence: CASSAAAGLGETQYF.

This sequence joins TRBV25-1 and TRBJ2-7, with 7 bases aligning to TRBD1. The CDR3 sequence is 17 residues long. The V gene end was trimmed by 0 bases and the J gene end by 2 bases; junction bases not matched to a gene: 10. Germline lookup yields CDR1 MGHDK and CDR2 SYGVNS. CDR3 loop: CASSEYNLDRSTYEQYF. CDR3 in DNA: TGTGCCAGCAGTGAATATAACCTGGACAGGAGTACCTACGAGCAGTACTTC.

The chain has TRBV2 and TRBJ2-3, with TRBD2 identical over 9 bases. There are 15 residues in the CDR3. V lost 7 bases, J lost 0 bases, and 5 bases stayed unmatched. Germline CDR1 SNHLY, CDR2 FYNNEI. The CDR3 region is CASTWTSASTDTQYF. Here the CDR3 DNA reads TGTGCCAGCACATGGACTAGCGCCAGCACAGATACGCAGTATTTT.

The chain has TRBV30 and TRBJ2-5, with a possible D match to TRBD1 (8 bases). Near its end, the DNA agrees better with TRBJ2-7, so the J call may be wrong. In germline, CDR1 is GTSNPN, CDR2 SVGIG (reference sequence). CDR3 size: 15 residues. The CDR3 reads CACPPGGQALYEQYF. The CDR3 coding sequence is TGTGCCTGTCCCCCGGGGGGACAGGCCCTCTACGAGCAGTACTTC.

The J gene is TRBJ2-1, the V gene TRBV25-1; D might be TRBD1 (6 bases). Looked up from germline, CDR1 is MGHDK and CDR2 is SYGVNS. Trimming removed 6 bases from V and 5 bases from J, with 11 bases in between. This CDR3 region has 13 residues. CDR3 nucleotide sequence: TGTGCCAGCAGCGGGACACTAAACAATGAGCAGTTCTTC. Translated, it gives CASSGTLNNEQFF.

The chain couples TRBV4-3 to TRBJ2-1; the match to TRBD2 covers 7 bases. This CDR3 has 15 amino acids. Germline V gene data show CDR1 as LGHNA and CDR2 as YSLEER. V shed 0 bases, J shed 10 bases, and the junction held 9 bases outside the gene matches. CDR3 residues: CASSQDWSGAREQFF. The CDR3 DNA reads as TGCGCCAGCAGCCAAGATTGGAGCGGGGCCAGAGAGCAGTTCTTC.

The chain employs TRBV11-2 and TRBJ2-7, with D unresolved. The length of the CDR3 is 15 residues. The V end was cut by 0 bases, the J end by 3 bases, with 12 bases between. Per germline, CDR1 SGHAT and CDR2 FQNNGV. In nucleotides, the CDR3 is TGTGCCAGCAGCTTAGATGGAGCCGCTCGCTACGAGCAGTACGTC. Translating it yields CASSLDGAARYEQYV.

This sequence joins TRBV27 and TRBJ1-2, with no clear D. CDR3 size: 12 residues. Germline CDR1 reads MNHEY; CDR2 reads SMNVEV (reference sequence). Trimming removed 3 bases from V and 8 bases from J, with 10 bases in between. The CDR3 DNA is TGTGCCAGCAGTTTGAGTAAAGTCGGCTACACCTTC. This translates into CASSLSKVGYTF.